The source of this TCR beta chain is a study of CD8 T cells in Susac syndrome. Random hexamers served to reverse transcribe roughly 0.45 to 1 ug RNA. Amplification of TCR beta CDR3 by immunoSEQ multiplex PCR spanned 54 Vbeta and 13 Jbeta. TCRdb independently ran MiXCR on the immunoSEQ multiplex PCR reads; one entry per CDR3 protein. The data contain 180,000 or so distinct CDR3 sequences, 85% to 95% of them seen just once; the ten biggest clones take up around 0.11%. Sequencing was done on a sample of CD4+ T cells from PBMCs. The receptor was derived from a human donor in good health.

This chain's CDR3 is CSVIRQGVGDTQYF. The CDR3 coding sequence is TGCAGCGTGATTCGACAGGGGGTTGGGGATACGCAGTATTTT. The chain carries TRBV29-1 and TRBJ2-3; the match to TRBD1 covers 9 bases. Losses at the gene ends were 6 bases for V and 6 bases for J; bases not matched to a gene: 10. The CDR3 has 14 amino acids. The V gene's germline CDR1 is SQVTM and CDR2 ANQGSEA.